Shown below are 24 T cell receptor beta chains from a single sample sequenced in a study of blood T cell repertoires in COVID-19. Profiled with immunoSEQ multiplex PCR; TCRdb holds only in-frame clones, not every one. This table holds about 130,000 clones, 80% to 85% found once. What was sequenced was peripheral blood. The receptors here all came from a woman in her sixties with active or convalescent COVID-19.

The chain combines TRBV6-5 with TRBJ2-2, with 8 bases identical to TRBD1. This CDR3 is built from 15 residues. J lost 3 bases, V lost 6 bases, and 6 bases had no gene match. Germline CDR1 is MNHEY and CDR2 is SVGAGI. The DNA of the CDR3 is TGTGCCAGCAGCGACGGACAGGGAGACACCGGGGAGCTGTTTTTT. Amino acid sequence: CASSDGQGDTGELFF.

The V and J genes are TRBV3-1 (or the pseudogene TRBV3-2) and TRBJ1-6, with D maybe TRBD1 (5 bases). The CDR3 spans 16 residues. In germline, CDR1 is LGHDT, CDR2 YNNKEL (reference sequence). V gave up 1 base and J gave up 3 bases, with 10 bases separating them. CDR3 sequence: CASSQARDLYNSPLHF. The CDR3 region has the DNA TGTGCCAGCAGCCAAGCGCGGGACCTCTATAATTCACCCCTCCACTTT.

This clone was observed a handful of times. The V and J genes are TRBV2 and TRBJ2-7; 9 bases line up with TRBD2. Germline CDR1 and CDR2: SNHLY and FYNNEI. J gave up 3 bases and V 6 bases, and 15 bases lay outside the gene matches. The CDR3 is 17 amino acids. Written as DNA, the CDR3 is TGTGCCAGCAGGACCAACTTAAAAACTAGCGGGTACTACGAGCAGTACTTC. This sequence encodes CASRTNLKTSGYYEQYF.

The V call is TRBV5-1, the J call TRBJ1-1; TRBD1 agrees at 7 bases. Germline values: CDR1 SGHRS, CDR2 YFSETQ. Trimming at V came to 5 bases and at J to 2 bases, leaving 6 bases not matched to a gene. The CDR3 totals 14 residues. The DNA for the CDR3 is TGCGCCAGCAGTAGAGGGACAGCTAACACTGAAGCTTTCTTT. This codes for CASSRGTANTEAFF.

The gene calls are TRBV5-1 and TRBJ2-2; 9 bases are shared with TRBD1. The CDR3 is made up of 17 amino acids. J was trimmed by 2 bases and V by 0 bases; bases with no gene match: 5. From germline, CDR1 is SGHRS and CDR2 YFSETQ. The CDR3 bases are TGCGCCAGCAGCTTGGGACCGGGACAGGGTAACACCGGGGAGCTGTTTTTT. Its translation: CASSLGPGQGNTGELFF.

The chain carries TRBV27 and TRBJ1-5, with D tentatively TRBD1 (6 bases). Per the germline V gene, CDR1 is MNHEY and CDR2 is SMNVEV (reference sequence). This CDR3 has 14 amino acids. V gave up 3 bases and J gave up 3 bases, with 9 bases separating them. The CDR3 coding sequence is TGTGCCAGCAGTTTCTGGACAGTCAATCAGCCCCAGCATTTT. Its translation is CASSFWTVNQPQHF.

This rearrangement joins TRBV2 to TRBJ2-3; D perhaps matches TRBD2 (7 bases). The germline V gene encodes CDR1 SNHLY and CDR2 FYNNEI. With 3 bases removed from V and 0 bases from J, the gap between germline ends came to 10 bases. The CDR3 is 15 residues long. CDR3 DNA sequence: TGTGCCAGCAGTGAGGGCGGGGGCAGCACAGATACGCAGTATTTT. Its translation: CASSEGGGSTDTQYF.

The genes are TRBV3-1 (or the pseudogene TRBV3-2) and TRBJ2-1; no clear D gene. Trimming shortened V by 0 bases and J by 2 bases, and 17 bases separated the two germline ends. Germline CDR1 is LGHDT and CDR2 is YNNKEL (reference sequence). The CDR3 is 18 residues long. Here the CDR3 DNA reads TGTGCCAGCAGCCAAGATCTCCTCATAGCCGCCCCCTACAATGAGCAGTTCTTC. Encoded protein: CASSQDLLIAAPYNEQFF.

This clone was seen just once. V gene TRBV5-1 combines with J gene TRBJ2-3; D might be TRBD1 (5 bases). The germline V gene has CDR1 SGHRS and CDR2 YFSETQ. CDR3 size: 15 residues. V was clipped by 0 bases and J by 2 bases, with 10 bases between them. CDR3 coding DNA: TGCGCCAGCAGCTTGGAAGGGGCCGTCACAGATACGCAGTATTTT. Translated: CASSLEGAVTDTQYF.

Only one count was recorded for this clone. V and J are TRBV7-2 and TRBJ2-7; D possibly corresponds to TRBD1 (6 bases). From germline, CDR1 is SGHTA and CDR2 FQGNSA. The CDR3 totals 16 residues. The V end was cut by 2 bases, the J end by 2 bases, with 16 bases between. In DNA, the CDR3 is TGTGCCAGCAGCTTATCGGCCAGGGGATCAACCTACGAGCAGTACTTC. Translating gives CASSLSARGSTYEQYF.

V is TRBV5-1 and J is TRBJ2-7; D unclear. CDR1 and CDR2 from the germline V gene are SGHRS and YFSETQ. The CDR3 loop spans 16 amino acids. The V gene lost 2 bases and the J gene lost 4 bases, with 19 bases spanning the gap. CDR3 sequence reads: CASSFDSSTHTYEQYF. In DNA form, the CDR3 reads TGCGCCAGCAGCTTTGATTCGTCGACACATACTTACGAGCAGTACTTC. The complete variable domain, with remaining parts taken from reference TRBV5-1 and TRBJ2-7, reads KAGVTQTPRYLIKTRGQQVTLSCSPISGHRSVSWYQQTPGQGLQFLFEYFSETQRNKGNFPGRFSGRQFSNSRSEMNVSTLELGDSALYLCASSFDSSTHTYEQYFGPGTRLTVT.

V gene TRBV6-2 or TRBV6-3 combines with J gene TRBJ1-2; 8 nucleotides agree with TRBD1. The CDR3 has 14 amino acids. Trimming cost V 4 bases and J 6 bases; bases outside gene matches: 7. Germline assignment: CDR1 MNHEY and CDR2 SVGEGT. The CDR3 DNA is TGTGCCAGCAGTTCACATGACAGGGGAGATGGCTACACCTTC. Translation: CASSSHDRGDGYTF.

The chain has TRBV9 and TRBJ1-4; D unresolved. CDR1 is SGDLS and CDR2 is YYNGEE in the germline V gene. CDR3 size: 14 residues. Trimming pared 4 bases from V and 8 bases from J, leaving 15 bases between. CDR3 DNA sequence: TGTGCCAGCAGCATCGGAGAACTAGGCGAAAAACTGTTTTTT. This gives the protein CASSIGELGEKLFF. Full variable domain (remainder filled in from reference TRBV9 and TRBJ1-4): DSGVTQTPKHLITATGQRVTLRCSPRSGDLSVYWYQQSLDQGLQFLIQYYNGEERAKGNILERFSAQQFPDLHSELNLSSLELGDSALYFCASSIGELGEKLFFGSGTQLSVL.

This clone came up once. This rearrangement joins TRBV20-1 to TRBJ2-7; a weak D match, TRBD1 (5 bases). Germline CDR1 reads DFQATT; CDR2 reads SNEGSKA (reference sequence). Trimming shortened V by 6 bases and J by 2 bases, and 5 bases separated the two germline ends. This CDR3 has 10 amino acids. The CDR3 loop is CSAGAYEQYF. CDR3 nucleotide sequence: TGCAGTGCAGGGGCCTACGAGCAGTACTTC.

The rearrangement links TRBV2 to TRBJ2-7; a possible D gene is TRBD2 (6 bases). Germline CDR1 SNHLY, CDR2 FYNNEI. The V and J ends lost 7 bases and 3 bases respectively, with 13 bases between them. This CDR3 has 13 amino acids. The CDR3 bases are TGTGCCAGCAAGTGGGGGGATAACTACGAGCAGTACGTC. It encodes CASKWGDNYEQYV.

This sequence joins TRBV28 and TRBJ2-2, with D possibly matching TRBD2 (6 bases). Germline CDR1 reads MDHEN; CDR2 reads SYDVKM. CDR3 length: 15 amino acids. V was trimmed by 4 bases and J by 0 bases, leaving 9 bases between them. In nucleotides, the CDR3 is TGTGCCAGCAGTTGGGCTAGCGCGAACACCGGGGAGCTGTTTTTT. It codes for CASSWASANTGELFF.

The rearrangement uses TRBV28 and TRBJ1-5; D not certain. Trimming took 2 bases from V and 4 from J, leaving 9 bases between them. CDR3 length: 14 amino acids. From germline, CDR1 is MDHEN and CDR2 SYDVKM. The CDR3 DNA reads as TGTGCCAGCAGTTTAGTCCTCGTTAATCAGCCCCAGCATTTT. Amino acids: CASSLVLVNQPQHF.

This clone was picked up one time. This chain connects TRBV19 to TRBJ2-7; D ambiguous. The CDR3 runs to 13 residues. CDR1 LNHDA and CDR2 SQIVND come from the germline V gene (reference sequence). The V gene lost 3 bases and the J gene lost 0 bases, with 6 bases spanning the gap. The CDR3 reads CASSIPGSYEQYF. The CDR3 nucleotides read TGTGCCAGTAGTATTCCGGGCTCCTACGAGCAGTACTTC.

Here the CDR3 DNA reads TGTGCCAGCAGCCCCGACAGGGGAATGTTTGAAAAACTGTTTTTT. Its translation is CASSPDRGMFEKLFF. This sequence joins TRBV7-2 and TRBJ1-4; TRBD1 aligns across 8 bases. Trimming at V came to 5 bases and at J to 7 bases, leaving 9 bases not matched to a gene. The CDR3 runs to 15 residues. CDR1 is SGHTA, CDR2 FQGNSA, per germline.

The V call is TRBV24-1, the J call TRBJ2-2; 7 bases match TRBD1. Looked up from germline, CDR1 is KGHDR and CDR2 is SFDVKD. V trimming: 9 bases; J trimming: 0 bases; junction bases outside the gene matches: 3. CDR3 length equals 14 residues. The CDR3 region has the DNA TGTGCCACCGGGGACAGAGCGAACACCGGGGAGCTGTTTTTT. Translating it yields CATGDRANTGELFF.

The chain has TRBV28 and TRBJ1-2; a weak D match, TRBD1 (6 bases). There are 15 residues in the CDR3. Looked up from germline, CDR1 is MDHEN and CDR2 is SYDVKM. The ends were cut back, 6 bases at V and 8 bases at J, with 22 bases in the middle. The CDR3: CASSLHNQGGGGYTF. The DNA for the CDR3 is TGTGCCAGCAGCCTTCACAACCAGGGAGGGGGAGGCTACACCTTC.

V gene TRBV7-9 combines with J gene TRBJ1-4; D is possibly TRBD1 (6 bases). The CDR3 loop spans 15 amino acids. Trimming took 5 bases from V and 4 from J, leaving 14 bases between them. Per germline, CDR1 SEHNR and CDR2 FQNEAQ (reference sequence). The CDR3 sequence is CASSPETGDNEKLFF. In nucleotides, the CDR3 is TGTGCCAGCAGCCCAGAGACAGGAGATAATGAAAAACTGTTTTTT.

The chain employs TRBV6-5 and TRBJ1-2, with 8 bases fitting TRBD1. The CDR3 consists of 14 residues. The J segment lost 8 bases and the V segment lost 6 bases, leaving 11 bases of the junction unmatched. Looked up from germline, CDR1 is MNHEY and CDR2 is SVGAGI. This CDR3 reads CASRPTDRDGGYTF. The CDR3 DNA follows: TGTGCCAGCAGACCGACGGACAGGGATGGAGGCTACACCTTC.

The V gene is TRBV28, the J gene TRBJ1-2; 9 positions match TRBD1. Trimming cost V 5 bases and J 1 base; bases outside gene matches: 5. CDR1 MDHEN and CDR2 SYDVKM come from the germline V gene. The CDR3 runs to 15 residues. In DNA form, the CDR3 reads TGTGCCAGCAGTCCAACGGGACAGGGTAACTATGGCTACACCTTC. It specifies CASSPTGQGNYGYTF.